This TCR beta chain emerged from a study of blood T cell repertoires in COVID-19. In germline, CDR1 is KGHSH, CDR2 LQKENI. The V end was cut by 6 bases, the J end by 4 bases, with 19 bases between. The CDR3 consists of 15 residues. Profiling relied on immunoSEQ multiplex PCR, and the TCRdb table lists in-frame clones only, not all of them. The table records under 200,000 clones, roughly 83% of them present only once. This chain uses TRBV18 with TRBJ2-7; tentative D call: TRBD1 (6 bases). Sequencing input: peripheral blood. The TCR was taken from a woman between 40 and 50 years old with COVID-19, enrolled during active disease. CDR3 residues: CASSHRHDRFYEQYF. CDR3 DNA sequence: TGTGCCAGCTCCCACAGGCACGACAGGTTTTACGAGCAGTACTTC. Supplemented by reference TRBV18 and TRBJ2-7, the full variable domain reads NAGVMQNPRHLVRRRGQEARLRCSPMKGHSHVYWYRQLPEEGLKFMVYLQKENIIDESGMPKERFSAEFPKEGPSILRIQQVVRGDSAAYFCASSHRHDRFYEQYFGPGTRLTVT.